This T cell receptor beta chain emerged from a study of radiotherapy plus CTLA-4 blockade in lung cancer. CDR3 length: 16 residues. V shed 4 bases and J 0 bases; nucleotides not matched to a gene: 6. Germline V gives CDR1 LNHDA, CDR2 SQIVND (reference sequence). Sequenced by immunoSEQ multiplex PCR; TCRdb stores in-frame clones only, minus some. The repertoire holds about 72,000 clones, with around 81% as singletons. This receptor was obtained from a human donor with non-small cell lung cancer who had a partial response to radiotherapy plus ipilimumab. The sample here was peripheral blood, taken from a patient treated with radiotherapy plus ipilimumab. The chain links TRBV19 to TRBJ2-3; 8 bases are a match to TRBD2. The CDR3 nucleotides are TGTGCCAGTAGTAACCCAGCGGGGGCTAGCACAGATACGCAGTATTTT. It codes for CASSNPAGASTDTQYF.